This is a list of T cell receptor beta chains from one sample in a study of technical replicates of blood from a handful of donors. Data came from immunoSEQ multiplex PCR; TCRdb stores just in-frame clones and leaves some out. The sample has approximately 88,000 clones, roughly 94% seen once. The sample comprised T cells isolated from PBMCs. These receptors came from a human donor in good health. Both conserved end residues are part of each CDR3. The D gene is left open where the match is weak. A row's size may be missing; if present it is once, few, many or a size class.

>TRBV5-4|-|-|15|TRBJ1-3
TGTGCCAGCAGCCAAGGGGGGGTGGCTTTAAACACCATATATTTT
CASSQGGVALNTIYF
>TRBV7-8|-|-|14|TRBJ1-2
TGTGCCAGCAGACCCCGACGGACAGAGCACGGCTACACCTTC
CASRPRRTEHGYTF
>TRBV10-3|TRBD1|-|14|TRBJ2-3
TGTGCCATCAGCCTGACAGGGCCTACAGATACGCAGTATTTT
CAISLTGPTDTQYF
>TRBV7-3|TRBD1|-|15|TRBJ1-1
TGTGCCAGCAGCCCAGGAGGACAGGGGGCCTCTGAAGCTTTCTTT
CASSPGGQGASEAFF
>TRBV18|TRBD2|-|17|TRBJ2-1
TGTGCCAGCTCACCACCATCCCTAGCGGGGGGGCATAATGAGCAGTTCTTC
CASSPPSLAGGHNEQFF
>TRBV9|-|-|13|TRBJ2-7
TGTGCCAGCAGCCCAGGTGTGGTACGCGAGCAGTACTTC
CASSPGVVREQYF
>TRBV27|TRBD1|-|16|TRBJ2-2
TGTGCCAGCAGTTTAAGGGCAGGGGGCGGATCCGGGGAGCTGTTTTTT
CASSLRAGGGSGELFF
>TRBV25-1|-|-|12|TRBJ1-1
TGTGCCAGCACCCGCGAACAGGGAATAGCTTTCTTT
CASTREQGIAFF
>TRBV6-1|-|-|14|TRBJ2-3
TGTGCCAGCACCCTTCCGGGTGCCACAGATACGCAGTATTTT
CASTLPGATDTQYF
>TRBV2|-|-|14|TRBJ2-3
TGTGCCAGCTGGAGCGGTAAGGGCACAGATACGCAGTATTTT
CASWSGKGTDTQYF
>TRBV4-1|TRBD2|-|16|TRBJ2-1
TGCGCCAGCAGCCAAGGGAGTAGCGGGAGAGATTATGAGCAGTTCTTC
CASSQGSSGRDYEQFF
>TRBV7-6|-|-|13|TRBJ1-1
TGTGCCAGCAGCTTAACAGCTAACACTGAAGCTTTCTTT
CASSLTANTEAFF
>TRBV19|TRBD1|-|16|TRBJ2-2
TGTGCCAGTAGTCCCCGGACAGGGGTGGAGACCGGGGAGCTGTTTTTT
CASSPRTGVETGELFF
>TRBV19|-|-|15|TRBJ1-5
TGTGCCAGTAGTTACGACGGAGGACGAAATCAGCCCCAGCATTTT
CASSYDGGRNQPQHF
>TRBV7-8|-|-|17|TRBJ2-5
TGTGCCAGCAGCTTACGGGCGTCCTCGGGGTACCAAGAGACCCAGTACTTC
CASSLRASSGYQETQYF
>TRBV19|-|-|10|TRBJ1-2
TGTGCCAGTAGTCGGGATGGCTACACCTTC
CASSRDGYTF
>TRBV6-1|-|-|16|TRBJ2-1
TGTGCCAGCAGTGATTCCGGGACATCCAATCGAGATGAGCAGTTCTTC
CASSDSGTSNRDEQFF
>TRBV5-4|TRBD1|-|15|TRBJ1-2
TGTGCCAGCAGCCAGAGACAGGGGGCACGGGAAGGCTACACCTTC
CASSQRQGAREGYTF
>TRBV18|TRBD1|-|14|TRBJ1-5
TGTGCCAGCTCACCAACGGGACAGGATCAGCCCCAGCATTTT
CASSPTGQDQPQHF
>TRBV6-1|TRBD1|-|16|TRBJ2-7
TGTGCCAGCAGTGATTTCGGTGGACAGGGGTATGGCGAGCAGTACTTC
CASSDFGGQGYGEQYF
>TRBV18|TRBD1|-|18|TRBJ1-5
TGTGCCAGCTCACCACCGGGACAGGGAGTTTTTCGGCATCAGCCCCAGCATTTT
CASSPPGQGVFRHQPQHF
>TRBV18|-|-|14|TRBJ1-2
TGTGCCAGCTCACCGGGAGAACCCTACTATGGCTACACCTTC
CASSPGEPYYGYTF
>TRBV18|TRBD1|-|15|TRBJ1-5
TGTGCCAGCTCACTAGGGGGCCTTAGCAATCAGCCCCAGCATTTT
CASSLGGLSNQPQHF
>TRBV19|TRBD1|-|15|TRBJ1-2
TGTGCCAGTAGTCCGCGCCCAGGGGGCTACTATGGCTACACCTTC
CASSPRPGGYYGYTF
>TRBV7-9|-|-|12|TRBJ2-7
TGTGCCAGCAGCTTATTACAGAACGAGCAGTACTTC
CASSLLQNEQYF
>TRBV5-1|TRBD1|-|15|TRBJ2-3
TGCGCCAGCAGCTTGGCCGACAGGGGAGGAGATACGCAGTATTTT
CASSLADRGGDTQYF
>TRBV7-6|-|-|15|TRBJ2-7
TGTGCCAGCAGCTTAGATGGGCAGTCAGTATCCGAGCAGTACTTC
CASSLDGQSVSEQYF
>TRBV7-9|TRBD2|once|16|TRBJ2-1
TGTGCCAGCAGCTTAGTGGGGCGGGGGGCAGTCCTTGAGCAGTTCTTC
CASSLVGRGAVLEQFF
>TRBV11-3|TRBD2|-|15|TRBJ2-1
TGTGCCAGCAGCTCAACTAGCGGGGGGGCGCTTGAGCAGTTCTTC
CASSSTSGGALEQFF
>TRBV7-9|-|-|11|TRBJ1-1
TGTGCCAGCTGGCAGAACACTGAAGCTTTCTTT
CASWQNTEAFF
>TRBV6-6|-|-|15|TRBJ1-3
TGTGCCAGCAGGTCAGCGGAATCCTCTGGAAACACCATATATTTT
CASRSAESSGNTIYF
>TRBV11-2|-|-|13|TRBJ2-7
TGTGCCAGCGCTAGGGGGACACCCTACGAGCAGTACTTC
CASARGTPYEQYF
>TRBV10-1|-|-|14|TRBJ2-7
TGCGCCAGCAGTGTTGGCGGTCCCCCCTACGAGCAGTACTTC
CASSVGGPPYEQYF
>TRBV27|TRBD2|-|19|TRBJ2-1
TGTGCCAGCAGTTTGCAAAGGACTAGCGGGAGAGCGCTCTACAATGAGCAGTTCTTC
CASSLQRTSGRALYNEQFF
>TRBV2|TRBD2|-|14|TRBJ2-7
TGTGCCAGCAGCCTTAGCGGGGGGGCCCACGAGCAGTACTTC
CASSLSGGAHEQYF
>TRBV7-9|-|-|11|TRBJ1-2
TGTGCCAGCAGCCGCGACTATGGCTACACCTTC
CASSRDYGYTF
>TRBV6-1|TRBD2|-|16|TRBJ2-1
TGTGCCAGCAGTGTGTCCGGGACTAGCGCCTACAATGAGCAGTTCTTC
CASSVSGTSAYNEQFF
>TRBV7-8|TRBD2|-|11|TRBJ2-1
TGTGCCAGCAGCTTAGGCGGGAGAGGGTTCTTC
CASSLGGRGFF
>TRBV27|TRBD1|once|15|TRBJ2-1
TGTGCCAGCAGTTCCACCGGGACAGTATACAATGAGCAGTTCTTC
CASSSTGTVYNEQFF